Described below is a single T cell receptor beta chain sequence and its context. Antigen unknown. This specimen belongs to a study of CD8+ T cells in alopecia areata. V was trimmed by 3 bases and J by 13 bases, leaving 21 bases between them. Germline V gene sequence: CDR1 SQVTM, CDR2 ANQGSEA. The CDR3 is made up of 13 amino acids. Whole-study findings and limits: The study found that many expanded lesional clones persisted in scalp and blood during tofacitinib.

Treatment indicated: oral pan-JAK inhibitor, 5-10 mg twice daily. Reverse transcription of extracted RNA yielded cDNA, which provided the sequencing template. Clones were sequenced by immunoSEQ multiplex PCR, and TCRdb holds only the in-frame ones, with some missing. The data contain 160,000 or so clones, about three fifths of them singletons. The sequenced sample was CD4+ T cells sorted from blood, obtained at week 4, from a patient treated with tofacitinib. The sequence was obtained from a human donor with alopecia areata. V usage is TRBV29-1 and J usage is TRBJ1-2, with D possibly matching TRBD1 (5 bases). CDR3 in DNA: TGCAGCGTTGATCGAACAGGAAGTCTTCAATCCACCTTC. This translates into CSVDRTGSLQSTF.